The T cell receptor (beta chain) described here comes from a study of radiation and T cells in renal cell carcinoma. Study observations and caveats: In blood, top tumor clones expanded by 2 weeks, shrinking by 4.

As for this clone: Its antigen is unknown.

The germline V gene has CDR1 MDHEN and CDR2 SYDVKM. This CDR3 spans 14 amino acids. The J segment lost 4 bases and the V segment lost 7 bases, leaving 6 bases of the junction unmatched. Method: immunoSEQ multiplex PCR; TCRdb's copy keeps in-frame clones and lacks some. The table lists 100,000 to 150,000 clones, roughly 91% of them singletons. Noted time point: blood 2 weeks post-SBRT. Indicated treatment: 15 Gy SBRT to primary tumor, nephrectomy 4 weeks later. The chain employs TRBV28 and TRBJ1-3; 8 nucleotides match TRBD1. The starting material was blood, obtained from a patient whose treatment included radiotherapy and nephrectomy. The sequence was collected from a woman aged 70-85 years with renal cell carcinoma. CDR3 nucleotide sequence: TGTGCCAGCAATCAGGGGGCGCGGGGAAACACCATATATTTT. Protein: CASNQGARGNTIYF.